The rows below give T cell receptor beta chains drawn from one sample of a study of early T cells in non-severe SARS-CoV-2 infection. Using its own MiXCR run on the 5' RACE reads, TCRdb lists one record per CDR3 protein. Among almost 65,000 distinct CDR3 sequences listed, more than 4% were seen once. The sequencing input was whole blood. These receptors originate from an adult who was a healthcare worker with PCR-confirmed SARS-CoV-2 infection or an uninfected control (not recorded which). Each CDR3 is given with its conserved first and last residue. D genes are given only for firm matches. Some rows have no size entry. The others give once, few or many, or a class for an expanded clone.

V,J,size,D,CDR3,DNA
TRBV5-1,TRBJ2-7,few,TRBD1,CASSDGTELTYEQYF,TGCGCCAGCAGCGACGGGACAGAGCTCACCTACGAGCAGTACTTC
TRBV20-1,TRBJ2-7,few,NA,CSARLPSSYEQYF,TGCAGTGCGAGACTTCCAAGCTCCTACGAGCAGTACTTC
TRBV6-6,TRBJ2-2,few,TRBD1,CASIDRGTGELFF,TGTGCCAGCATCGACAGGGGAACCGGGGAGCTGTTTTTT
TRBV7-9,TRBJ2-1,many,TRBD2,CASSYRTGTSSHNEQFF,TGTGCCAGCAGCTACCGAACCGGGACTAGCAGTCACAATGAGCAGTTCTTC
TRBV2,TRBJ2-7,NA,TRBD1,CASSDMGQGAYEQYF,TGTGCCAGCAGTGACATGGGACAGGGGGCCTACGAGCAGTACTTC
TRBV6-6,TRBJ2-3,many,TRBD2,CASSASVASGPNF,TGTGCCAGCAGTGCGAGTGTGGCTAGCGGTCCGAATTTT
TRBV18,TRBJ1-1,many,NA,CASSPFGGENTEAFF,TGTGCCAGCTCACCATTTGGCGGGGAGAACACTGAAGCTTTCTTT
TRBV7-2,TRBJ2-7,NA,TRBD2,CASSYRTSTYEQYF,TGTGCCAGCAGCTACCGGACTAGCACATACGAGCAGTACTTC
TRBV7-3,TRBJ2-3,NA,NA,CASSLGGNPTDTQYF,TGTGCCAGCAGCTTGGGCGGGAACCCCACAGATACGCAGTATTTT
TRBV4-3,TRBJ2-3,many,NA,CASSQDSAVTQYF,TGCGCCAGCAGCCAAGATAGTGCCGTTACGCAGTATTTT
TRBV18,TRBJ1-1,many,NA,CASSLGVMDEAFF,TGTGCCAGCTCACTGGGAGTTATGGATGAAGCTTTCTTT
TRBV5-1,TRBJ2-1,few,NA,CASGLARDEQFF,TGCGCCAGCGGGCTAGCGCGGGATGAGCAGTTCTTC
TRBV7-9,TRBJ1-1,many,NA,CASSLGPVGEAFF,TGTGCCAGCAGCTTAGGGCCCGTTGGTGAAGCTTTCTTT
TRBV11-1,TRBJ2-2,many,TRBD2,CASSFGGRGGTGELFF,TGTGCCAGCAGCTTCGGCGGGAGGGGCGGCACCGGGGAGCTGTTTTTT
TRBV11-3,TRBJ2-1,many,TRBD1,CASSWKTGNEQFF,TGTGCCAGCAGCTGGAAGACAGGGAATGAGCAGTTCTTC
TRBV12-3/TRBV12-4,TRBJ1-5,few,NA,CASRQEGQPQHF,TGTGCCAGCCGACAGGAAGGTCAGCCCCAGCATTTT
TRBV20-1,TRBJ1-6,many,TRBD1,CSARDGRLGGQGNSPLHF,TGCAGTGCTAGAGATGGGCGTCTCGGGGGACAGGGGAACTCACCCCTCCACTTT
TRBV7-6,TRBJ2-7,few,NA,CASSTGTTTYEQYF,TGTGCCAGCAGCACCGGGACGACAACCTACGAGCAGTACTTC
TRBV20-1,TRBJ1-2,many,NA,CSAPTGPNYGYTF,TGCAGTGCACCGACAGGCCCCAACTATGGCTACACCTTC
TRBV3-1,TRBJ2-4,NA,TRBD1,CASSEMTGSVKNIQYF,TGTGCCAGCAGCGAAATGACAGGGAGTGTCAAAAACATTCAGTACTTC
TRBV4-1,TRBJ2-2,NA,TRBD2,CASSQAGGRTGELFF,TGCGCCAGCAGCCAAGCGGGAGGTCGTACCGGGGAGCTGTTTTTT
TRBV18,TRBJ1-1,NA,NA,CASSPDQSEAFF,TGTGCCAGCTCACCCGACCAATCGGAAGCTTTCTTT
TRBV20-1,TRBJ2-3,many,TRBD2,CSARTSGSTDTQYF,TGCAGTGCGAGGACTAGCGGGAGCACAGATACGCAGTATTTT
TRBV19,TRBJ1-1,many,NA,CASKSWNTEAFF,TGTGCCAGTAAGAGCTGGAACACTGAAGCTTTCTTT
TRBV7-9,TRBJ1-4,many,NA,CASSRTDEKLFF,TGTGCCAGCAGCCGGACAGATGAAAAACTGTTTTTT
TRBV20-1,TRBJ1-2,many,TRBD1,CSATGGGTYGYTF,TGCAGTGCAACGGGAGGGGGCACCTATGGCTACACCTTC
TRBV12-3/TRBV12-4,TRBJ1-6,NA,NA,CASSFRSSYNSPLHF,TGTGCCAGCAGTTTCCGGAGCTCCTATAATTCACCCCTCCACTTT
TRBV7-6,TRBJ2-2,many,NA,CASSSLIGADTGELFF,TGTGCCAGCAGCTCCCTCATAGGGGCGGACACCGGGGAGCTGTTTTTT
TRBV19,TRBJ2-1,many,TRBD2,CASRPGLAAEQFF,TGTGCCAGTAGGCCGGGACTAGCCGCTGAGCAGTTCTTC
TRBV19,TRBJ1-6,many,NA,CASSSRSSYNSPLHF,TGTGCCAGTAGTAGCAGGAGCTCCTATAATTCACCCCTCCACTTT
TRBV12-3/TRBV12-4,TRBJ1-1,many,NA,CASTLVGALNTEAFF,TGTGCCAGCACCCTGGTCGGGGCCCTTAACACTGAAGCTTTCTTT
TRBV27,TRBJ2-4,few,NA,CATRGLAKNIQYF,TGTGCGACGAGGGGTCTGGCCAAAAACATTCAGTACTTC
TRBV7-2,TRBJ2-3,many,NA,CASSGYSTDTQYF,TGTGCCAGCAGCGGCTACAGCACAGATACGCAGTATTTT